The TCR beta chain under discussion was sequenced for a study of cytomegalovirus exposure and HLA in healthy donors. Across the whole study: Counted in an early data release were about 86 million unique TCRs from HLA-typed donors.

Donors showed nominal health when sampled, although they likely had unrecorded immune exposures. The study's findings and limits: Reports credit the classifier with highly specific, highly sensitive diagnosis of cytomegalovirus status. Across donors, sequencing depth was assumed by presence/absence analyses to be roughly uniform.

Germline assignment: CDR1 MNHEY and CDR2 SMNVEV (reference sequence). CDR3 size: 17 residues. The ends lost 0 bases at V and 4 bases at J; junction bases unmatched: 9. 13 Jbeta primers and 60 Vbeta primers were used for the PCR. Some clones are missing from TCRdb's copy, which holds only in-frame ones; the method was immunoSEQ multiplex PCR. The top ten hold just over 2.5% of the sample, which has roughly 120,000 clones, about 80% seen once. Remarks on this clone: Its antigen is unidentified.

The sequencing sample was made of PBMCs. The origin of this receptor is a man between 25 and 39 years old in good health and CMV-seronegative. V usage is TRBV27 and J usage is TRBJ2-1, with 7 bases that match TRBD2. As DNA, the CDR3 is TGTGCCAGCAGTTTATCCCTCGCGGGAGCAGTTTACAATGAGCAGTTCTTC. This gives the protein CASSLSLAGAVYNEQFF.